The 29 T cell receptor beta chains below all came from one sample that was sequenced in a study of T cell responses to AZD1222 COVID-19 vaccine. The protocol was immunoSEQ multiplex PCR, while the TCRdb copy is restricted to in-frame clones and leaves out a portion. The sample has roughly 160,000 clones; 85% to 95% are singletons. The starting material was peripheral blood, obtained on day 0 of AZD1222 vaccination. These receptors were taken from an adult in good health.

This clone has only one observation. The genes are TRBV27 and TRBJ1-2, with TRBD1 matching over 7 bases. With 5 bases clipped from V and 5 bases from J, the junction kept 2 bases outside the gene matches. In germline, CDR1 is MNHEY, CDR2 SMNVEV (reference sequence). The length of the CDR3 is 12 residues. CDR3 amino acids: CASSGGQYGYTF. The CDR3 DNA is TGTGCCAGCAGTGGGGGACAGTATGGCTACACCTTC.

This chain connects TRBV29-1 to TRBJ1-5; D unresolved. The CDR3 contains 13 residues. Trimming cost V 6 bases and J 0 bases, with 9 bases left between them. Per germline, CDR1 SQVTM and CDR2 ANQGSEA. The CDR3 spells CSVRLNSNQPQHF. The CDR3 DNA is TGCAGCGTCCGGCTGAATAGCAATCAGCCCCAGCATTTT. Combining the CDR3 with reference TRBV29-1 and TRBJ1-5 gives the whole variable domain SAVISQKPSRDICQRGTSLTIQCQVDSQVTMMFWYRQQPGQSLTLIATANQGSEATYESGFVIDKFPISRPNLTFSTLTVSNMSPEDSSIYLCSVRLNSNQPQHFGDGTRLSIL.

The chain carries TRBV10-2 and TRBJ2-7; 8 bases are a match to TRBD1. The ends lost 2 bases at V and 2 bases at J; junction bases unmatched: 8. Germline V lookup: CDR1 WSHSY, CDR2 SAAADI. CDR3 length equals 16 residues. The CDR3 loop reads CASSEGGQAFPYEQYF. The CDR3 coding sequence is TGCGCCAGCAGTGAGGGGGGACAGGCCTTTCCCTACGAGCAGTACTTC.

The chain recombines TRBV27 with TRBJ1-2; possible D gene TRBD1, 6 bases. The germline gives CDR1 MNHEY, CDR2 SMNVEV (reference sequence). Trimming stripped 5 bases from V and 3 bases from J, with 10 bases between. This CDR3 region has 13 residues. CDR3 DNA: TGTGCCAGCAGTCGAGGGGGTCACTATGGCTACACCTTC. This encodes CASSRGGHYGYTF.

This clone was seen only once. The V gene is TRBV6-5, the J gene TRBJ1-6, with D perhaps TRBD1 (5 bases). This CDR3 region has 15 residues. Germline V gives CDR1 MNHEY, CDR2 SVGAGI. V lost 0 bases and J lost 5, with 8 bases in between. For the CDR3, the DNA is TGTGCCAGCAGTTACTCACAGGAAAATAATTCACCCCTCCACTTT. Translating gives CASSYSQENNSPLHF.

V usage is TRBV6-2 or TRBV6-3 and J usage is TRBJ2-7; 7 bases match TRBD1. The germline V gene encodes CDR1 MNHEY and CDR2 SVGEGT. The CDR3 sequence is 15 residues long. Germline trimming cut 2 bases from V and 1 base from J; bases unmatched to any gene: 5. The CDR3 sequence is CASSYGAGGSYEQYF. CDR3 nucleotides: TGTGCCAGCAGTTACGGGGCAGGGGGTTCCTACGAGCAGTACTTC.

This clone was seen only once. The rearrangement joins TRBV5-1 to TRBJ1-1; no definite D call. CDR1 is SGHRS and CDR2 is YFSETQ in the germline V gene. This CDR3 has 14 residues. V lost 4 bases and J lost 5, with 15 bases in between. The CDR3 DNA is TGCGCCAGCAGCCGGGCCCCGGGCGGGACTGAAGCTTTCTTT. The encoded protein is CASSRAPGGTEAFF.

The chain employs TRBV2 and TRBJ1-3, with 7 bases aligning to TRBD1. Germline CDR1 and CDR2: SNHLY and FYNNEI. The CDR3 has 14 residues. After removal of 4 bases from V and 1 base from J, the junction contained 1 base not matched to a gene. Written as DNA, the CDR3 is TGTGCCAGCAGTGCGACAGGGTCTGGAAACACCATATATTTT. Translation: CASSATGSGNTIYF.

The rearrangement links TRBV27 to TRBJ1-1; no firm D call. CDR1 and CDR2 from the germline V gene are MNHEY and SMNVEV (reference sequence). CDR3 length: 13 residues. Trimming stripped 7 bases from V and 2 bases from J, with 11 bases between. CDR3 in DNA: TGTGCCAGCAACCGGGCTGCCAACACTGAAGCTTTCTTT. Protein: CASNRAANTEAFF.

The CDR3 loop reads CASTETRLAGSNEQFF. CDR3 DNA: TGTGCCAGTACCGAAACACGGCTAGCGGGGAGTAATGAGCAGTTCTTC. The V and J genes are TRBV19 and TRBJ2-1; 9 bases align to TRBD2. Trimming cost V 7 bases and J 7 bases; bases outside gene matches: 14. CDR1 is LNHDA, CDR2 SQIVND, per germline (reference sequence). The CDR3 is 16 amino acids. Drawing the rest from reference TRBV19 and TRBJ2-1, the complete variable domain is DGGITQSPKYLFRKEGQNVTLSCEQNLNHDAMYWYRQDPGQGLRLIYYSQIVNDFQKGDIAEGYSVSREKKESFPLTVTSAQKNPTAFYLCASTETRLAGSNEQFFGPGTRLTVL.

The chain links TRBV11-3 to TRBJ1-6, with D perhaps matching TRBD1 (6 bases). The CDR3 is made up of 14 amino acids. Deletions cut 6 bases from V and 10 bases from J, with 16 bases between. Germline values: CDR1 SGHNT, CDR2 YENEEA. The CDR3 here is CASSSDSSVSPLHF. The DNA of the CDR3 is TGTGCCAGCAGTTCGGACAGTTCGGTCTCACCCCTCCACTTT.

The V and J genes are TRBV30 and TRBJ1-1; D unresolved. CDR1 GTSNPN and CDR2 SVGIG come from the germline V gene (reference sequence). The CDR3 length is 13 residues. V was trimmed by 5 bases and J by 3 bases, leaving 13 bases between them. The CDR3: CAWAQLDDTEAFF. The CDR3 DNA reads as TGTGCCTGGGCCCAATTGGATGACACTGAAGCTTTCTTT.

To note about this clone: A junction end diverges from the germline sequence, so it may reflect a read error. The rearrangement links TRBV7-7 to TRBJ2-2; weak D call: TRBD2 (6 bases). The length of the CDR3 is 14 residues. In germline, CDR1 is SSHAT, CDR2 FNYEAQ (reference sequence). CDR3 coding DNA: TGTGCTAGCAGCTCCGGGGACTGGACCGGGGAGCTGTTTTTT. Translation: CASSSGDWTGELFF. Full variable domain (remainder filled in from reference TRBV7-7 and TRBJ2-2): GAGVSQSPRYKVTKRGQDVTLRCDPISSHATLYWYQQALGQGPEFLTYFNYEAQPDKSGLPSDRFSAERPEGSISTLTIQRTEQRDSAMYRCASSSGDWTGELFFGEGSRLTVL.

The J gene is TRBJ2-2, the V gene TRBV4-1, with a tentative D call TRBD2 (6 bases). Germline V gene data show CDR1 as MGHRA and CDR2 as YSYEKL. Trimming removed 0 bases from V and 3 bases from J, with 11 bases in between. The CDR3 contains 16 residues. CDR3 in amino acids: CASSQEGGTYTGELFF. CDR3 nucleotides: TGCGCCAGCAGCCAAGAAGGCGGGACCTACACCGGGGAGCTGTTTTTT.

CDR3 nucleotides: TGTGCCAGCAGCCCCTCGGCGCCTTATGGCAATCAGCCCCAGCATTTT. It specifies CASSPSAPYGNQPQHF. This rearrangement joins TRBV27 to TRBJ1-5; D unclear. Trimming removed 6 bases from V and 2 bases from J, with 17 bases in between. CDR1 is MNHEY and CDR2 is SMNVEV in the germline V gene (reference sequence). This CDR3 is built from 16 residues.

The chain employs TRBV11-2 and TRBJ2-2, with D possibly TRBD2 on 7 matching bases. In germline, CDR1 is SGHAT, CDR2 FQNNGV. V was shortened by 1 base and J by 4 bases, with 13 bases between the two germline ends. The CDR3 consists of 16 residues. This chain's CDR3 is CASSLVEGGSTGELFF. For the CDR3, the DNA is TGTGCCAGCAGCTTAGTTGAGGGGGGGAGCACCGGGGAGCTGTTTTTT.

The rearrangement links TRBV19 to TRBJ1-6; D is undetermined. From germline, CDR1 is LNHDA and CDR2 SQIVND (reference sequence). The CDR3 runs to 17 residues. The V gene lost 2 bases and the J gene lost 0 bases, with 11 bases spanning the gap. The CDR3 region is CASSIRRVSSYNSPLHF. The CDR3 DNA sequence: TGTGCCAGTAGTATACGCCGGGTGAGCTCCTATAATTCACCCCTCCACTTT.

The V gene is TRBV29-1, the J gene TRBJ2-7; tentative D call: TRBD1 (7 bases). The CDR3 is 13 amino acids. V was pared by 6 bases and J by 4 bases, with 16 bases between. CDR1 SQVTM and CDR2 ANQGSEA come from the germline V gene. As DNA, the CDR3 is TGCAGCGTGCGGACAGGAGGGGTTTACGAGCAGTACTTC. Its translation is CSVRTGGVYEQYF.

This rearrangement joins TRBV2 to TRBJ2-1; 15 nucleotides agree with TRBD2. The CDR3 consists of 14 residues. Per germline, CDR1 SNHLY and CDR2 FYNNEI. With 10 bases clipped from V and 9 bases from J, the junction kept 7 bases outside the gene matches. CDR3 nucleotides: TGTGCCACCTGGACTAGCGGGGGGGCCCGTGAGCAGTTCTTC. It is translated as CATWTSGGAREQFF.

The chain links TRBV2 to TRBJ2-2; 7 bases fit TRBD2. Germline V gives CDR1 SNHLY, CDR2 FYNNEI. The CDR3 runs to 15 residues. Trimming removed 6 bases from V and 2 bases from J; junction bases left unmatched: 6. The CDR3 here is CASRAGTTNTGELFF. The CDR3 DNA reads TGTGCCAGCAGAGCCGGGACTACCAACACCGGGGAGCTGTTTTTT.

V is TRBV4-1 and J is TRBJ2-2; D is uncertain. CDR3 length: 18 amino acids. Looked up from germline, CDR1 is MGHRA and CDR2 is YSYEKL. Trimming pared 0 bases from V and 0 bases from J, leaving 14 bases between. The CDR3 nucleotides are TGCGCCAGCAGCCAAGAAGGAGTCCGAGCTACGAACACCGGGGAGCTGTTTTTT. As protein: CASSQEGVRATNTGELFF.

This clone was observed once. J is TRBJ2-7 and V is TRBV6-5, with D maybe TRBD1 (5 bases). In germline, CDR1 is MNHEY, CDR2 SVGAGI. Trimming pared 5 bases from V and 3 bases from J, leaving 17 bases between. This CDR3 has 15 residues. The CDR3 protein is CASSPQHWGRYEQYF. CDR3 in DNA: TGTGCCAGCAGTCCCCAGCACTGGGGCCGCTACGAGCAGTACTTC.

The chain is built from TRBV29-1 and TRBJ2-1, with TRBD1 matching over 7 bases. Germline CDR1 and CDR2: SQVTM and ANQGSEA. V dropped 8 bases and J dropped 12; count of bases not matched to a gene: 19. CDR3 length equals 14 residues. This CDR3 is CSFSPGTEPPGQFF. The DNA for the CDR3 is TGCAGCTTTAGCCCCGGGACAGAACCTCCTGGGCAGTTCTTC.

The J gene is TRBJ1-1, the V gene TRBV4-1; 7 bases agree with TRBD1. The CDR3 has 12 amino acids. The trim removed 3 bases at V and 5 bases at J, leaving 0 bases unmatched. Germline V lookup: CDR1 MGHRA, CDR2 YSYEKL. The CDR3, as DNA: TGCGCCAGCAGCCAGACAGGGACTGAAGCTTTCTTT. It translates to CASSQTGTEAFF.

The V call is TRBV29-1, the J call TRBJ1-5; D not resolved. Deletions cut 5 bases from V and 0 bases from J, with 14 bases between. The length of the CDR3 is 15 residues. CDR1 and CDR2 from the germline V gene are SQVTM and ANQGSEA. CDR3 sequence reads: CSVLTDGYSNQPQHF. The CDR3 DNA is TGCAGCGTTCTAACGGACGGTTATAGCAATCAGCCCCAGCATTTT.

The chain carries TRBV2 and TRBJ2-5; TRBD2 is a possible D gene (7 bases). V shed 3 bases and J shed 2 bases, with 16 bases lying between them. CDR3 size: 16 residues. CDR1 is SNHLY, CDR2 FYNNEI, per germline. In DNA form, the CDR3 reads TGTGCCAGCAGTGACTTTCGGGCGGGGGCGCAAGAGACCCAGTACTTC. This codes for CASSDFRAGAQETQYF.

The V and J genes are TRBV4-3 and TRBJ1-2, with 8 bases matching TRBD1. Germline-derived CDR1 and CDR2 are LGHNA and YSLEER. CDR3 size: 14 residues. The V gene end was trimmed by 0 bases and the J gene end by 3 bases; junction bases not matched to a gene: 0. DNA for the CDR3: TGCGCCAGCAGCCAAGAGGACAGGGACTATGGCTACACCTTC. Translation: CASSQEDRDYGYTF.

The rearrangement joins TRBV3-1 (or the pseudogene TRBV3-2) to TRBJ1-2; 9 bases agree with TRBD1. Trimming took 6 bases from V and 0 from J; bases not matched to a gene: 2. This CDR3 spans 14 amino acids. Germline CDR1 is LGHDT and CDR2 is YNNKEL (reference sequence). The CDR3 spells CASRRQGANYGYTF. CDR3 nucleotides: TGTGCCAGCAGACGACAGGGGGCTAACTATGGCTACACCTTC.

The genes are TRBV4-1 and TRBJ1-6; 7 positions agree with TRBD1. Trimming at V came to 3 bases and at J to 3 bases, leaving 8 bases not matched to a gene. The germline CDR1 and CDR2 sequences are MGHRA and YSYEKL. This CDR3 is 17 amino acids long. CDR3 nucleotide sequence: TGCGCCAGCAGCCAGGGACAGACAACCCACTATAATTCACCCCTCCACTTT. Translated, it gives CASSQGQTTHYNSPLHF.